Following are 9 T cell receptor beta chains from one sample sequenced in a study of human CD8 memory T cell subsets. UMI-labeled 5' RACE was used to make TCR beta libraries. One entry per CDR3 protein, without DNA, is what TCRdb gives after re-calling the 5' RACE reads. Here the sample table reports about 10,000 distinct CDR3 sequences. Sequencing was carried out using CD8+ stem-like memory T cells (TSCM and TCM) sorted from PBMCs. Described subset: stem-like memory CD8 T cells (TSTEM), CCR7+ PD-1- TIGIT-. Source of these receptors: a human donor in good health.

The chain uses TRBV6-4 and TRBJ2-7; lacking DNA, the TRBD1 call made by TCRdb goes unchecked. The length of the CDR3 is 16 residues. Germline V gives CDR1 MRHNA, CDR2 SNTAGT. The CDR3 reads CASSEQGAILLHEQYF.

This sequence joins TRBV19 and TRBJ2-7; TCRdb indicates TRBD2, and absent DNA this call remains unverified. The CDR3 spans 15 residues. CDR1 and CDR2 from the germline V gene are LNHDA and SQIVND (reference sequence). The CDR3 spells CASRVNAGETYEQYF.

The genes are TRBV19 and TRBJ2-7; without DNA, the TCRdb call of TRBD1 cannot be checked. CDR1 and CDR2 from the germline V gene are LNHDA and SQIVND (reference sequence). CDR3 length equals 16 residues. This chain's CDR3 is CASSMATGENSYEQYF. Full variable domain (outside the CDR3, taken from reference TRBV19 and TRBJ2-7): DGGITQSPKYLFRKEGQNVTLSCEQNLNHDAMYWYRQDPGQGLRLIYYSQIVNDFQKGDIAEGYSVSREKKESFPLTVTSAQKNPTAFYLCASSMATGENSYEQYFGPGTRLTVT.

The chain has TRBV24-1 and TRBJ2-3; TCRdb outputs TRBD2, but without DNA this stays unchecked. The CDR3 extends over 13 amino acids. Germline V gives CDR1 KGHDR, CDR2 SFDVKD. The CDR3 sequence: CATSDWEGDTQYF.

This clonotype ranks as medium-sized (0.01 to 0.1%) in terms of frequency. The chain links TRBV29-1 to TRBJ1-1. The CDR3 consists of 12 residues. Germline V gene sequence: CDR1 SQVTM, CDR2 ANQGSEA. CDR3 sequence: CSVRKGGTEAFF.

V usage is TRBV6-5 and J usage is TRBJ2-7; TCRdb's assignment of TRBD1 cannot be checked, as there is no DNA. The CDR3 has 13 residues. Germline values: CDR1 MNHEY, CDR2 SVGAGI. The CDR3 is CASSQTGTYEQYF.

Considering frequency, this clonotype is medium-sized. The chain couples TRBV29-1 to TRBJ2-7; TCRdb picks TRBD2, but there is no DNA to check that call. The CDR3 covers 13 residues. CDR1 SQVTM and CDR2 ANQGSEA come from the germline V gene. CDR3 amino acids: CSVVEGLSYEQYF.

The chain has TRBV2 and TRBJ2-7. The CDR3 consists of 13 residues. Germline CDR1 and CDR2: SNHLY and FYNNEI. This chain's CDR3 is CASSPQDTYEQYF. Looking up the rest from reference TRBV2 and TRBJ2-7 gives the full variable domain: EPEVTQTPSHQVTQMGQEVILRCVPISNHLYFYWYRQILGQKVEFLVSFYNNEISEKSEIFDDQFSVERPDGSNFTLKIRSTKLEDSAMYFCASSPQDTYEQYFGPGTRLTVT.

The gene calls are TRBV9 and TRBJ2-5. Germline-derived CDR1 and CDR2 are SGDLS and YYNGEE. This CDR3 contains 16 residues. The CDR3 region is CASSVGALIGQETQYF.